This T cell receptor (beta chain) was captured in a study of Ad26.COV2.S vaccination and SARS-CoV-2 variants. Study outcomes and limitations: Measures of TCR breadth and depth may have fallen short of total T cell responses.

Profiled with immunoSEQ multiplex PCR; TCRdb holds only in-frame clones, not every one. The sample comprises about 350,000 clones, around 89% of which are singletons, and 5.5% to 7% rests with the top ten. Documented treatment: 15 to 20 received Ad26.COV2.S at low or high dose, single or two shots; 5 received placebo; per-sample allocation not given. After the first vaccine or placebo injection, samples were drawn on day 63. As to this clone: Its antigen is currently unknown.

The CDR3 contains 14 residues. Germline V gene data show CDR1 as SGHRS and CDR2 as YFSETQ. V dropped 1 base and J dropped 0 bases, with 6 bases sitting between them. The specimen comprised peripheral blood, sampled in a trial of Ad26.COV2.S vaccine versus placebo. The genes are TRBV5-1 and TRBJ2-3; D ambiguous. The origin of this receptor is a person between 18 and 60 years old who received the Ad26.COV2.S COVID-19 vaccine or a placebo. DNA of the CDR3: TGCGCCAGCAGCTTGTCGGCCAGCACAGATACGCAGTATTTT. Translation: CASSLSASTDTQYF.